The 24 T cell receptor beta chains below were found in one sample sequenced in a study of OX40 agonist ivuxolimab in advanced cancers. Repertoires were generated with immunoSEQ multiplex PCR, while TCRdb's copy carries only in-frame clones and drops some. The sample has roughly 34,000 clones; around 84% are singletons. Sample: CD4+ or CD8+ T cells sorted from blood, taken in a trial of the OX40 agonist ivuxolimab. Receptors originate from an adult with an advanced solid tumor such as melanoma, head and neck, liver or kidney cancer.

The rearrangement uses TRBV28 and TRBJ2-1; D is unresolved. Germline CDR1 MDHEN, CDR2 SYDVKM. V was pared by 6 bases and J by 8 bases, with 11 bases between. CDR3 length equals 12 residues. The CDR3 DNA reads as TGTGCCAGCAGGGTGAGTGGCGATGAGCAGTTCTTC. Protein product: CASRVSGDEQFF.

In its sample, this clone was seen a few times. This chain uses TRBV25-1 with TRBJ1-3; D not resolved. The CDR3 runs to 15 residues. Trimming left V 4 bases short and J 8 bases short, with 18 bases between. Germline V gives CDR1 MGHDK, CDR2 SYGVNS. CDR3 sequence reads: CASSGDGFSGDTIYF. In DNA form, the CDR3 reads TGTGCCAGCAGTGGCGATGGATTCAGCGGGGACACCATATATTTT.

The chain links TRBV7-9 to TRBJ1-1; D is unresolved. The CDR3 is 15 residues long. Trimming left V 4 bases short and J 7 bases short, with 19 bases between. CDR1 SEHNR and CDR2 FQNEAQ come from the germline V gene (reference sequence). This chain's CDR3 is CASSSISTLRIEAFF. The CDR3 DNA reads TGTGCCAGCAGCTCAATCTCTACCCTTAGAATTGAAGCTTTCTTT.

The CDR3 loop reads CASSGTGVHGSDTQYF. The CDR3 DNA reads TGTGCCAGCAGCGGAACAGGGGTCCACGGTTCGGATACGCAGTATTTT. The J gene is TRBJ2-3, the V gene TRBV9; 7 positions agree with TRBD1. The CDR3 totals 16 residues. Germline values: CDR1 SGDLS, CDR2 YYNGEE. The V segment lost 3 bases and the J segment 6 bases; nucleotides outside the gene matches: 13.

The rearrangement joins TRBV7-9 to TRBJ2-3; tentatively, D is TRBD1 (5 bases). The CDR3 is 15 residues long. Germline loops: CDR1 SEHNR, CDR2 FQNEAQ (reference sequence). V was clipped by 2 bases and J by 0 bases, with 9 bases between them. This chain's CDR3 is CASSLWGSSTDTQYF. For the CDR3, the DNA is TGTGCCAGCAGCTTATGGGGCAGCAGCACAGATACGCAGTATTTT. Full variable domain (rest looked up from reference TRBV7-9 and TRBJ2-3): DTGVSQNPRHKITKRGQNVTFRCDPISEHNRLYWYRQTLGQGPEFLTYFQNEAQLEKSRLLSDRFSAERPKGSFSTLEIQRTEQGDSAMYLCASSLWGSSTDTQYFGPGTRLTVL.

The genes are TRBV11-2 and TRBJ1-1; D not resolved. The V gene's germline CDR1 is SGHAT and CDR2 FQNNGV. Trimming removed 2 bases from V and 0 bases from J, with 13 bases in between. The CDR3 spans 16 residues. CDR3 sequence: CASSLSVGPLNTEAFF. The CDR3 bases are TGTGCCAGCAGCTTAAGTGTCGGACCATTGAACACTGAAGCTTTCTTT.

The chain carries TRBV7-9 and TRBJ2-1; 9 bases line up with TRBD1. V lost 4 bases to trimming and J lost 4 bases; unmatched junction nucleotides: 5. CDR3 size: 15 residues. Germline CDR1 reads SEHNR; CDR2 reads FQNEAQ (reference sequence). CDR3 in DNA: TGTGCCAGCAGCTATACAGGGGGCGCTTACAATGAGCAGTTCTTC. Amino acids: CASSYTGGAYNEQFF.

The V call is TRBV7-2, the J call TRBJ2-1; D might be TRBD1 (5 bases). V was clipped by 1 base and J by 5 bases, with 9 bases between them. Germline V gene lookup returns CDR1 SGHTA and CDR2 FQGNSA. There are 14 residues in the CDR3. This CDR3 reads CASSLEQGDNEQFF. DNA for the CDR3: TGTGCCAGCAGCTTAGAGCAGGGTGACAATGAGCAGTTCTTC.

The V call is TRBV9, the J call TRBJ2-1; 9 nucleotides agree with TRBD2. V lost 0 bases, J lost 4 bases, and 5 bases stayed unmatched. This CDR3 contains 16 residues. Germline lookup yields CDR1 SGDLS and CDR2 YYNGEE. DNA for the CDR3: TGTGCCAGCAGCGTAGGGCTAGCGGGGATGTACAATGAGCAGTTCTTC. As protein: CASSVGLAGMYNEQFF.

This chain joins TRBV27 and TRBJ2-3, with 8 bases lining up with TRBD2. The junction had 6 bases not matched to a gene; V was cut back by 4 bases and J by 0 bases. The V gene's germline CDR1 is MNHEY and CDR2 SMNVEV (reference sequence). The CDR3 covers 16 residues. The CDR3 bases are TGTGCCAGCAGTTGGGCTAGCGGGTCTAGCACAGATACGCAGTATTTT. This translates into CASSWASGSSTDTQYF.

V gene TRBV19 combines with J gene TRBJ2-5; TRBD1 matches 7 bases. J lost 5 bases, V lost 6 bases, and 15 bases had no gene match. The CDR3 has 16 residues. CDR1 is LNHDA and CDR2 is SQIVND in the germline V gene (reference sequence). CDR3 DNA sequence: TGTGCCAGTAGCGCATCAGGGGCAGGGGGTTCGGAGACCCAGTACTTC. Encoded protein: CASSASGAGGSETQYF.

The chain joins TRBV18 to TRBJ2-7; possibly TRBD2 for D (6 bases). Germline V gives CDR1 KGHSH, CDR2 LQKENI. Trimming took 5 bases from V and 4 from J, leaving 12 bases between them. CDR3 length equals 13 residues. CDR3 DNA: TGTGCCAGCTCAGGGGACTCGATTTACGAGCAGTACTTC. Translated: CASSGDSIYEQYF. Combining the CDR3 with reference TRBV18 and TRBJ2-7 gives the whole variable domain NAGVMQNPRHLVRRRGQEARLRCSPMKGHSHVYWYRQLPEEGLKFMVYLQKENIIDESGMPKERFSAEFPKEGPSILRIQQVVRGDSAAYFCASSGDSIYEQYFGPGTRLTVT.

The V gene is TRBV6-1, the J gene TRBJ2-1; no reliable D call. This CDR3 comprises 11 residues. V was shortened by 8 bases and J by 3 bases, with 5 bases between the two germline ends. CDR1 and CDR2 from the germline V gene are MNHNS and SASEGT. The CDR3 sequence is CASRHYNEQFF. In nucleotides, the CDR3 is TGTGCCAGCCGACACTACAATGAGCAGTTCTTC.

The chain is built from TRBV2 and TRBJ1-1; D uncertain. CDR3 length: 12 amino acids. Germline V gene sequence: CDR1 SNHLY, CDR2 FYNNEI. With 10 bases removed from V and 6 bases from J, the gap between germline ends came to 15 bases. The CDR3 sequence is CAIRLHLPEAFF. In DNA, the CDR3 is TGTGCCATCCGACTACATCTCCCTGAAGCTTTCTTT.

The chain uses TRBV11-2 and TRBJ1-2; no definite D call. Germline-derived CDR1 and CDR2 are SGHAT and FQNNGV. Trimming removed 2 bases at V and 1 base at J, with 8 bases between. The CDR3 consists of 14 residues. This CDR3 reads CASSLFIDNYGYTF. The CDR3 DNA is TGTGCCAGCAGCTTATTTATCGATAACTATGGCTACACCTTC.

DNA of the CDR3: TGTGCCAGCAGCGTAGCAGGGACAGACTACAATGAGCAGTTCTTC. Residues: CASSVAGTDYNEQFF. This sequence joins TRBV9 and TRBJ2-1, with 7 bases lining up with TRBD1. V shed 0 bases, J shed 3 bases, and the junction held 3 bases outside the gene matches. The CDR3 spans 15 residues. Germline V gives CDR1 SGDLS, CDR2 YYNGEE.

V is TRBV7-9 and J is TRBJ1-5; D may be TRBD1 (5 bases). Trimming shortened V by 5 bases and J by 4 bases, and 15 bases separated the two germline ends. The CDR3 is 15 residues long. CDR1 SEHNR and CDR2 FQNEAQ come from the germline V gene (reference sequence). CDR3 in amino acids: CASSLPGSGNQPQHF. The CDR3 DNA reads as TGTGCCAGCAGCCTACCAGGGTCAGGAAATCAGCCCCAGCATTTT.

The rearrangement joins TRBV7-2 to TRBJ2-7, with 9 bases that match TRBD2. This CDR3 comprises 14 residues. With V trimmed by 5 bases and J by 3 bases, 5 bases remained unmatched. Germline assignment: CDR1 SGHTA and CDR2 FQGNSA. As DNA, the CDR3 is TGTGCCAGCAGCCATGGGACTAGCAACTACGAGCAGTACTTC. Its translation: CASSHGTSNYEQYF.

V gene TRBV7-8 combines with J gene TRBJ2-5; 8 nucleotides align to TRBD2. The V gene end was trimmed by 5 bases and the J gene end by 4 bases; junction bases not matched to a gene: 6. CDR3 length: 14 residues. Germline lookup yields CDR1 SGHVS and CDR2 FQNEAQ. Written as DNA, the CDR3 is TGTGCCAGCAGCCCTAGGACTAGCCGAGAGACCCAGTACTTC. Protein product: CASSPRTSRETQYF.

J is TRBJ2-5 and V is TRBV6-4, with D possibly being TRBD1 (5 bases). V was shortened by 1 base and J by 2 bases, with 11 bases between the two germline ends. The germline V gene has CDR1 MRHNA and CDR2 SNTAGT. This CDR3 is built from 15 residues. CDR3 sequence: CASSDLNDRQETQYF. In DNA form, the CDR3 reads TGTGCCAGCAGTGACTTAAACGACAGACAAGAGACCCAGTACTTC.

This chain joins TRBV6-5 and TRBJ2-7, with no clear D. V was clipped by 6 bases and J by 2 bases, with 11 bases between them. Germline assignment: CDR1 MNHEY and CDR2 SVGAGI. This CDR3 has 13 residues. CDR3 protein: CASSPGRAYEQYF. The CDR3 region has the DNA TGTGCCAGCAGCCCCGGAAGAGCCTACGAGCAGTACTTC.

The chain's CDR3 is CASSPKLADEQFF. DNA for the CDR3: TGTGCCAGCAGCCCCAAATTAGCGGATGAGCAGTTCTTC. The gene calls are TRBV9 and TRBJ2-1; the D gene is possibly TRBD2 (6 bases). The germline CDR1 and CDR2 sequences are SGDLS and YYNGEE. V lost 4 bases, J lost 8 bases, and 13 bases lay in between. This CDR3 contains 13 residues.

The chain joins TRBV30 to TRBJ2-3, with 8 bases that match TRBD2. Germline lookup yields CDR1 GTSNPN and CDR2 SVGIG (reference sequence). The ends lost 0 bases at V and 5 bases at J; junction bases unmatched: 4. The CDR3 has 14 residues. The DNA of the CDR3 is TGTGCCTGGAGTGTACTCCTAGCGGGAGATACGCAGTATTTT. This encodes CAWSVLLAGDTQYF. Supplemented by reference TRBV30 and TRBJ2-3, the full variable domain reads SQTIHQWPATLVQPVGSPLSLECTVEGTSNPNLYWYRQAAGRGLQLLFYSVGIGQISSEVPQNLSASRPQDRQFILSSKKLLLSDSGFYLCAWSVLLAGDTQYFGPGTRLTVL.

The V and J genes are TRBV9 and TRBJ2-3; TRBD2 is a possible D gene (5 bases). Germline lookup yields CDR1 SGDLS and CDR2 YYNGEE. The germline V and J ends were trimmed by 4 bases and 3 bases, with 9 bases remaining between them. The CDR3 is 13 amino acids. This CDR3 reads CASSRGGTDTQYF. In DNA, the CDR3 is TGTGCCAGCAGCCGGGGTGGAACAGATACGCAGTATTTT.